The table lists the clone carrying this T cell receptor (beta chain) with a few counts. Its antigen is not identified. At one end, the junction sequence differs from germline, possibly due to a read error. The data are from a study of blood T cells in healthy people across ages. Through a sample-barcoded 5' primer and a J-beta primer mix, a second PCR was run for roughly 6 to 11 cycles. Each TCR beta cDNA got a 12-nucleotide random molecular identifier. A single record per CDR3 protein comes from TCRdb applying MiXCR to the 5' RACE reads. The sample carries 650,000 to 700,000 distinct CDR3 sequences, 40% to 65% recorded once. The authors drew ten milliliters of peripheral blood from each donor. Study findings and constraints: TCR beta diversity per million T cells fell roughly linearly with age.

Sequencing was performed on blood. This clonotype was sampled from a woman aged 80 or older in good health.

The CDR3: CRARKPGLADNEQYF. CDR3 nucleotide sequence: TGCCGTGCTAGAAAACCGGGACTAGCGGACAATGAGCAGTACTTC. The genes are TRBV20-1 and TRBJ2-7; 11 nucleotides line up with TRBD2. The CDR3 sequence is 15 residues long. The germline gives CDR1 DFQATT, CDR2 SNEGSKA (reference sequence).